Sequencing of this TCR beta chain was carried out in a study of blood T cell repertoires in COVID-19. On the study more broadly: Spain, Italy and the United States supplied samples that represented acute and convalescent COVID-19. PBMCs, B-cell-depleted T cells, or T cells were the source of the cDNA or gDNA that made up the material.

Individuals aged about 18 to 89 years were recruited from roughly 23 US areas. Sequenced by immunoSEQ multiplex PCR; TCRdb stores in-frame clones only, minus some. The sample lists about 270,000 clones, about nine tenths occurring once. The germline V gene encodes CDR1 KGHDR and CDR2 SFDVKD. J was trimmed by 6 bases and V by 2 bases; bases with no gene match: 7. This CDR3 spans 17 amino acids. This clonotype was obtained from a woman in her 40s with acute COVID-19. Sequencing was performed on PBMCs or T cells enriched from blood (not recorded which). This chain connects TRBV24-1 to TRBJ2-3; 13 bases line up with TRBD2. CDR3 DNA sequence: TGTGCCACCAGTGATTCAACTAGCGGGAGGGGGGGCGATACGCAGTATTTT. Translation: CATSDSTSGRGGDTQYF.